The 9 T cell receptor beta chains listed next were all sequenced from one sample in a study of glioma-infiltrating T cells. Amplification of TCR alpha and beta CDR3 regions from RNA used iRepertoire nested multiplex PCR. TCRdb itself ran the multiplex PCR reads through MiXCR, one entry per CDR3 protein. The sample lists about 130,000 distinct CDR3 sequences, approximately 24% occurring once. Source material: glioma tissue, nonneoplastic brain tissue, or PBMCs (not recorded which). The receptors stem from a human donor with low-grade glioma or glioblastoma, undergoing nonglioma brain surgery, or in good health (not recorded which).

This rearrangement joins TRBV12-3 or TRBV12-4 to TRBJ1-1, with a possible D match to TRBD1 (5 bases). CDR3 size: 15 residues. The V end lost 5 bases, the J end lost 2 bases, and 15 bases lay between the germline ends. The CDR3 coding sequence is TGTGCCAGCAGTCCCCCGGGGCCACGCAACACTGAAGCTTTCTTT. Its protein is CASSPPGPRNTEAFF.

As regards this clonotype: The junction differs from germline at one of its ends, possibly a read error. V usage is TRBV27 and J usage is TRBJ2-3; TRBD1 matches at 7 bases. This CDR3 comprises 17 residues. Germline-derived CDR1 and CDR2 are MNHEY and SMNVEV (reference sequence). The CDR3 is CATSDNQDRVNTDTQYF. CDR3 nucleotides: TGTGCCACCAGTGATAACCAAGACAGGGTCAACACAGATACGCAGTATTTT.

J is TRBJ2-3 and V is TRBV12-3 or TRBV12-4; perhaps D is TRBD1 or TRBD2 (5 bases each). The CDR3 has 14 amino acids. V dropped 3 bases and J dropped 0 bases, with 7 bases sitting between them. In DNA, the CDR3 is TGTGCCAGCAGTTTCCGGGGCAGCACAGATACGCAGTATTTT. Protein product: CASSFRGSTDTQYF.

With regard to this clonotype: This clone may be a read error of a much larger clone one base away. The rearrangement uses TRBV27 and TRBJ1-1; D not certain. The V gene's germline CDR1 is MNHEY and CDR2 SMNVEV (reference sequence). The germline V and J ends were trimmed by 1 base and 4 bases, with 10 bases remaining between them. The CDR3 is 14 residues long. CDR3 in DNA: TGTGCCAGCAGTTTATGCGCTTGGAGCACTGAAGCTTTCTTT. Translated, it gives CASSLCAWSTEAFF.

V gene TRBV7-3 combines with J gene TRBJ1-6; 7 bases are shared with TRBD1. The CDR3 is made up of 15 amino acids. Germline assignment: CDR1 SGHTA and CDR2 FQGTGA. The ends lost 1 base at V and 10 bases at J; junction bases unmatched: 7. CDR3 in DNA: TGTGCCAGCAGCTTAAGGGCCACAGGGGTCTCACCCCTCCACTTT. This gives the protein CASSLRATGVSPLHF.

This clonotype was recorded a few times. The chain uses TRBV6-1 and TRBJ2-1, with D tentatively TRBD2 (7 bases). The CDR3 is 15 residues long. Germline values: CDR1 MNHNS, CDR2 SASEGT. V lost 6 bases to trimming and J lost 3 bases, with 15 bases between them. The CDR3 bases are TGTGCCAGCAGGGGGGGCGGGGGCCGCTACAATGAGCAGTTCTTC. Its translation: CASRGGGGRYNEQFF.

This clonotype was seen ten or more times. The rearrangement links TRBV28 to TRBJ1-1; D is unclear. The CDR3 covers 16 residues. Germline CDR1 is MDHEN and CDR2 is SYDVKM. The germline V and J ends were trimmed by 4 bases and 4 bases, with 19 bases remaining between them. The CDR3 DNA reads as TGTGCCAGCAGTTCTGAGGGAAGGAGAATGAGCACTGAAGCTTTCTTT. Residues: CASSSEGRRMSTEAFF. The full variable domain, in which reference TRBV28 and TRBJ1-1 provide the parts outside the CDR3, is DVKVTQSSRYLVKRTGEKVFLECVQDMDHENMFWYRQDPGLGLRLIYFSYDVKMKEKGDIPEGYSVSREKKERFSLILESASTNQTSMYLCASSSEGRRMSTEAFFGQGTRLTVV.

This clonotype appeared a single time. V is TRBV5-1 and J is TRBJ1-1; D not resolved. V lost 2 bases to trimming and J lost 0 bases, with 11 bases between them. Per the germline V gene, CDR1 is SGHRS and CDR2 is YFSETQ. The CDR3 is 15 residues long. The CDR3 region is CASSLQTSMNTEAFF. The CDR3 region has the DNA TGCGCCAGCAGCTTACAGACCAGCATGAACACTGAAGCTTTCTTT.

This clonotype showed up many times. The gene calls are TRBV7-9 and TRBJ1-1, with D possibly TRBD1 on 5 matching bases. Germline values: CDR1 SEHNR, CDR2 FQNEAQ (reference sequence). V was shortened by 3 bases and J by 4 bases, with 9 bases between the two germline ends. The CDR3 runs 13 residues. CDR3 loop: CASSFSDSTEAFF. CDR3 nucleotide sequence: TGTGCCAGCAGCTTCTCAGACAGCACTGAAGCTTTCTTT.